Below are 17 T cell receptor beta chains sequenced from a single sample in a study of blood T cell repertoires in COVID-19 (dated by TCRdb to between 2020 and 2021). The library relied on the immunoSEQ multiplex PCR assay. In its TCRdb copy, this immuneACCESS table keeps in-frame sequences only and misses some clones. Where compared with another copy, unresolved V genes explain less than half of these, and the others have no known cause. The sample profile shows 250,000 to 400,000 clones; around 87% of them were found once. The top ten hold about 5% of the sample. What was sequenced was PBMCs or T cells enriched from blood (not recorded which). These receptors all come from a woman aged 25 to 39 who had recovered from COVID-19.

This chain uses TRBV30 with TRBJ2-2; D is possibly TRBD2 (6 bases). The V end lost 3 bases, the J end lost 1 base, and 6 bases lay between the germline ends. Germline CDR1 GTSNPN, CDR2 SVGIG (reference sequence). This CDR3 has 13 residues. CDR3 DNA sequence: TGTGCCTGGAGGCGGGGGAACACCGGGGAGCTGTTTTTT. Its protein product is CAWRRGNTGELFF.

The J gene is TRBJ2-7, the V gene TRBV29-1; tentatively, D is TRBD1 (6 bases). Germline assignment: CDR1 SQVTM and CDR2 ANQGSEA. Trimming took 3 bases from V and 2 from J, leaving 8 bases between them. The CDR3 covers 12 residues. The CDR3 loop is CSVEGTTYEQYF. DNA of the CDR3: TGCAGCGTTGAGGGGACAACCTACGAGCAGTACTTC.

The chain is built from TRBV13 and TRBJ2-7, with TRBD1 matching 8 bases. The germline CDR1 and CDR2 sequences are PRHDT and FYEKMQ (reference sequence). CDR3 length: 15 amino acids. The J segment lost 7 bases and the V segment lost 4 bases, leaving 12 bases of the junction unmatched. The CDR3 coding sequence is TGTGCCAGCAGCTCCGGGACAGGTACCCTATGGGAGCAGTACTTC. Amino acid sequence: CASSSGTGTLWEQYF.

J is TRBJ1-2 and V is TRBV5-8; TRBD1 might be the D (5 bases). Germline CDR1 is SGHTS and CDR2 is YDEGEE. This CDR3 spans 13 amino acids. V shed 2 bases and J shed 0 bases, with 5 bases lying between them. In DNA, the CDR3 is TGTGCCAGCAGCTTCAGGGCTAACTATGGCTACACCTTC. As protein: CASSFRANYGYTF. Supplemented by reference TRBV5-8 and TRBJ1-2, the full variable domain reads EAGVTQSPTHLIKTRGQQATLRCSPISGHTSVYWYQQALGLGLQFLLWYDEGEERNRGNFPPRFSGRQFPNYSSELNVNALELEDSALYLCASSFRANYGYTFGSGTRLTVV.

The V gene is TRBV9, the J gene TRBJ2-1; 10 bases map to TRBD1. The V gene end was trimmed by 2 bases and the J gene end by 4 bases; junction bases not matched to a gene: 3. The CDR3 sequence is 15 residues long. Germline V gene data show CDR1 as SGDLS and CDR2 as YYNGEE. In DNA form, the CDR3 reads TGTGCCAGCAGCGTCGGACAGGGGGGTTACAATGAGCAGTTCTTC. Translation gives CASSVGQGGYNEQFF.

The chain combines TRBV19 with TRBJ1-2; D is unresolved. This CDR3 has 11 residues. CDR1 LNHDA and CDR2 SQIVND come from the germline V gene (reference sequence). The ends were cut back, 4 bases at V and 4 bases at J, with 4 bases in the middle. CDR3 sequence: CASSTLYGYTF. The CDR3 coding sequence is TGTGCCAGTAGTACCCTCTATGGCTACACCTTC.

The V and J genes are TRBV4-3 and TRBJ1-2, with 7 bases identical to TRBD1. This CDR3 region has 15 residues. V was pared by 1 base and J by 4 bases, with 6 bases of the junction left unmatched. CDR1 LGHNA and CDR2 YSLEER come from the germline V gene. The DNA for the CDR3 is TGCGCCAGCAGCCAAGTGGTTGCAGGGGGCTATGGCTACACCTTC. Its translation is CASSQVVAGGYGYTF.

This clone was detected only once. The chain uses TRBV5-1 and TRBJ1-2; D is undetermined. The V end lost 0 bases, the J end lost 5 bases, and 8 bases lay between the germline ends. CDR1 and CDR2 from the germline V gene are SGHRS and YFSETQ. The CDR3 contains 13 residues. Written as DNA, the CDR3 is TGCGCCAGCAGCTTGGGTTCCGGGTATGGCTACACCTTC. Translation: CASSLGSGYGYTF.

This chain connects TRBV9 to TRBJ1-2, with TRBD1 identical over 7 bases. Germline CDR1 is SGDLS and CDR2 is YYNGEE. CDR3 length: 14 amino acids. After removal of 2 bases from V and 2 bases from J, the junction contained 3 bases not matched to a gene. CDR3 coding DNA: TGTGCCAGCAGCGTCGGACAGGCCAACTATGGCTACACCTTC. This translates into CASSVGQANYGYTF.

The chain recombines TRBV3-1 (or the pseudogene TRBV3-2) with TRBJ2-2; no firm D call. The CDR3 length is 14 residues. Germline values: CDR1 LGHDT, CDR2 YNNKEL (reference sequence). V lost 4 bases to trimming and J lost 0 bases, with 6 bases between them. This chain's CDR3 is CASSLFSNTGELFF. CDR3 bases: TGTGCCAGCAGCCTCTTTTCGAACACCGGGGAGCTGTTTTTT.

The chain couples TRBV7-3 to TRBJ1-6, with D unclear. From germline, CDR1 is SGHTA and CDR2 FQGTGA. The CDR3 loop spans 13 amino acids. V lost 5 bases and J 8 bases, leaving 10 bases between the germline ends. CDR3: CASSHARDSPLHF. The CDR3 DNA reads as TGTGCCAGCAGCCACGCCCGAGATTCACCCCTCCACTTT.

The chain joins TRBV5-1 to TRBJ1-2, with 12 bases fitting TRBD1. Trimming at V came to 2 bases and at J to 6 bases, leaving 8 bases not matched to a gene. Germline-derived CDR1 and CDR2 are SGHRS and YFSETQ. The CDR3 extends over 16 amino acids. This chain's CDR3 is CASSFSGTGGRNGYTF. In nucleotides, the CDR3 is TGCGCCAGCAGCTTCTCCGGGACAGGGGGCCGAAATGGCTACACCTTC.

This clone was found once. The rearrangement uses TRBV7-6 and TRBJ2-7, with D maybe TRBD1 (6 bases). This CDR3 comprises 14 residues. Trimming removed 1 base at V and 7 bases at J, with 14 bases between. The V gene's germline CDR1 is SGHVS and CDR2 FNYEAQ. CDR3 coding DNA: TGTGCCAGCAGCTTAGGAGGGCCAGGGGAAGAGCAGTACTTC. Protein sequence: CASSLGGPGEEQYF.

Only a few counts were recorded for this clone. The chain couples TRBV5-6 to TRBJ2-3; tentatively, D is TRBD2 (5 bases). Per the germline V gene, CDR1 is SGHDT and CDR2 is YYEEEE. The length of the CDR3 is 13 residues. Trimming pared 2 bases from V and 1 base from J, leaving 5 bases between. The CDR3 DNA reads as TGTGCCAGCAGCTTCGGGGGCACAGATACGCAGTATTTT. As protein: CASSFGGTDTQYF.

This clone was picked up one time. The rearrangement joins TRBV30 to TRBJ1-1; D is ambiguous. CDR1 and CDR2 from the germline V gene are GTSNPN and SVGIG (reference sequence). V dropped 4 bases and J dropped 0 bases, with 9 bases sitting between them. The CDR3 contains 13 residues. The CDR3 reads CAWMREVNTEAFF. The CDR3 bases are TGTGCCTGGATGAGGGAGGTGAACACTGAAGCTTTCTTT.

The chain couples TRBV6-6 to TRBJ1-5; D gene unclear. The CDR3 covers 15 residues. Trimming left V 6 bases short and J 0 bases short, with 12 bases between. Germline V CDR1 and CDR2: MNHNY, SVGAGI (reference sequence). CDR3 sequence (DNA): TGTGCCAGCAGCCCCGCCCGAGATAGCAATCAGCCCCAGCATTTT. This translates into CASSPARDSNQPQHF.

CDR3 amino acids: CASSTPDRVGYTF. The CDR3 nucleotides read TGTGCCAGTAGTACTCCAGACAGGGTTGGCTACACCTTC. The chain couples TRBV19 to TRBJ1-2; 7 positions match TRBD1. This CDR3 is built from 13 residues. The trim removed 4 bases at V and 7 bases at J, leaving 6 bases unmatched. CDR1 and CDR2 (germline): LNHDA, SQIVND (reference sequence). Full variable domain (missing parts from reference TRBV19 and TRBJ1-2): DGGITQSPKYLFRKEGQNVTLSCEQNLNHDAMYWYRQDPGQGLRLIYYSQIVNDFQKGDIAEGYSVSREKKESFPLTVTSAQKNPTAFYLCASSTPDRVGYTFGSGTRLTVV.